The 10 T cell receptor beta chains given below trace back to one sample, sequenced in a study of PD-1 blockade in classical Hodgkin lymphoma. Assay used: immunoSEQ multiplex PCR; TCRdb lists only in-frame clones, some missing. The profile shows more than 15,000 clones, about nine tenths of them singletons. Described time point: newly diagnosed, previously untreated cHL patient sample. Starting with thawed PBMCs, CD4+ T cells were purified by magnetic negative selection. The sample was CD4+ T cells from blood. The receptors were sampled from a human donor with classical Hodgkin lymphoma.

The chain employs TRBV18 and TRBJ1-2; D unresolved. CDR3 length: 15 residues. CDR1 is KGHSH and CDR2 is LQKENI in the germline V gene. V was trimmed by 2 bases and J by 2 bases, leaving 12 bases between them. The CDR3 sequence is CASSPGFGQNYGYTF. The CDR3 nucleotides are TGTGCCAGCTCACCAGGGTTTGGGCAGAACTATGGCTACACCTTC.

The chain combines TRBV19 with TRBJ1-2; TRBD1 aligns across 9 bases. After removal of 5 bases from V and 4 bases from J, the junction contained 5 bases not matched to a gene. CDR3 length equals 14 residues. Germline-derived CDR1 and CDR2 are LNHDA and SQIVND (reference sequence). The CDR3 spells CASSPGTGIYGYTF. In nucleotides, the CDR3 is TGTGCCAGTAGTCCCGGGACAGGGATCTATGGCTACACCTTC. The full variable domain, its missing parts supplied by reference TRBV19 and TRBJ1-2, is DGGITQSPKYLFRKEGQNVTLSCEQNLNHDAMYWYRQDPGQGLRLIYYSQIVNDFQKGDIAEGYSVSREKKESFPLTVTSAQKNPTAFYLCASSPGTGIYGYTFGSGTRLTVV.

The V call is TRBV5-1, the J call TRBJ1-6; tentative D call: TRBD1 (5 bases). CDR3 length: 14 residues. Germline V gene sequence: CDR1 SGHRS, CDR2 YFSETQ. The V gene lost 2 bases and the J gene lost 9 bases, with 12 bases spanning the gap. CDR3 coding DNA: TGCGCCAGCAGCTTTGAGACAGAGGCTTCACCCCTCCACTTT. Translation gives CASSFETEASPLHF.

The chain joins TRBV28 to TRBJ2-2, with 7 positions matching TRBD2. Looked up from germline, CDR1 is MDHEN and CDR2 is SYDVKM. The CDR3 is made up of 13 amino acids. The V and J ends lost 6 bases and 4 bases, in that order; junction bases with no gene match: 2. CDR3 in DNA: TGTGCCAGCAGGACGGGAGGCACCGGGGAGCTGTTTTTT. Protein sequence: CASRTGGTGELFF. Filled out from reference TRBV28 and TRBJ2-2, the complete variable domain reads DVKVTQSSRYLVKRTGEKVFLECVQDMDHENMFWYRQDPGLGLRLIYFSYDVKMKEKGDIPEGYSVSREKKERFSLILESASTNQTSMYLCASRTGGTGELFFGEGSRLTVL.

The sample holds one count of this clone. The chain links TRBV5-4 to TRBJ2-1; no clear D gene. V gave up 4 bases and J gave up 8 bases, with 10 bases separating them. Germline V gene lookup returns CDR1 SGHNT and CDR2 YYREEE (reference sequence). The CDR3 covers 12 residues. Written as DNA, the CDR3 is TGTGCCAGCAGCCGCGTTGGGGATGAGCAGTTCTTC. Translating it yields CASSRVGDEQFF.

The chain couples TRBV27 to TRBJ2-7; 7 bases fit TRBD2. Germline values: CDR1 MNHEY, CDR2 SMNVEV (reference sequence). The V segment lost 6 bases and the J segment 0 bases; nucleotides outside the gene matches: 8. The CDR3 is 15 amino acids. The CDR3 region has the DNA TGTGCCAGCAGGATCGGGACTACGAGCTCCTACGAGCAGTACTTC. Residues: CASRIGTTSSYEQYF.

This clone was counted once. The chain employs TRBV29-1 and TRBJ2-3; D uncertain. The germline CDR1 and CDR2 sequences are SQVTM and ANQGSEA. The V gene lost 6 bases and the J gene lost 6 bases, with 10 bases spanning the gap. The CDR3 is made up of 11 amino acids. This CDR3 is CSVDSVDTQYF. The CDR3 region has the DNA TGCAGCGTCGATTCGGTGGATACGCAGTATTTT.

The gene calls are TRBV28 and TRBJ2-7; D is unresolved. Trimming pared 2 bases from V and 3 bases from J, leaving 14 bases between. CDR1 MDHEN and CDR2 SYDVKM come from the germline V gene. This CDR3 region has 15 residues. CDR3 protein: CASSLLKGSFYEQYF. CDR3 in DNA: TGTGCCAGCAGTTTACTTAAGGGCTCGTTCTACGAGCAGTACTTC.

The chain links TRBV25-1 to TRBJ2-7, with D hard to call. The germline CDR1 and CDR2 sequences are MGHDK and SYGVNS. The CDR3 is made up of 12 amino acids. Trimming stripped 3 bases from V and 4 bases from J, with 7 bases between. The CDR3 region is CASSDQAYEQYF. The CDR3 DNA is TGTGCCAGCAGTGACCAAGCTTACGAGCAGTACTTC.

V is TRBV10-3 and J is TRBJ1-4; possibly TRBD1 for D (6 bases). Germline V gives CDR1 ENHRY, CDR2 SYGVKD. This CDR3 region has 13 residues. V was trimmed by 8 bases and J by 7 bases, leaving 14 bases between them. The CDR3 coding sequence is TGTGCCATCGGACGGACAGTAGGTGAAAAACTGTTTTTT. Amino acids: CAIGRTVGEKLFF.